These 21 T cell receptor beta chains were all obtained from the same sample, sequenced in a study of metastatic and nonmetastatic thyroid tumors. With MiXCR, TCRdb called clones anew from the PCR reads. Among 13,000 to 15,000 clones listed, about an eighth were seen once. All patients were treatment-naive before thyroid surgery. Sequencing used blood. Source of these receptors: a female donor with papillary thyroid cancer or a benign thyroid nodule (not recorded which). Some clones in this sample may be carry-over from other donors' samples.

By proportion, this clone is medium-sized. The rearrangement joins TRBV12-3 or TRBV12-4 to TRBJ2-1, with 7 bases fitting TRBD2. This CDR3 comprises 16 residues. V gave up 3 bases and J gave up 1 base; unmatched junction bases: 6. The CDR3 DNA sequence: TGTGCCAGCAGTTTGGGTCACGGGGGGTCCTACAATGAGCAGTTCTTC. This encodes CASSLGHGGSYNEQFF.

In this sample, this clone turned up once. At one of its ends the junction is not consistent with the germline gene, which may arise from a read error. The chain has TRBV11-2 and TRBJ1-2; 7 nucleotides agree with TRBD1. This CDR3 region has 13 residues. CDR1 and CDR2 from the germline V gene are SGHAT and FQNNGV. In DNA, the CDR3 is TGTGCCAGCAGTTTCGGACAGGATGGAGGCTGCACCTTC. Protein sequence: CASSFGQDGGCTF.

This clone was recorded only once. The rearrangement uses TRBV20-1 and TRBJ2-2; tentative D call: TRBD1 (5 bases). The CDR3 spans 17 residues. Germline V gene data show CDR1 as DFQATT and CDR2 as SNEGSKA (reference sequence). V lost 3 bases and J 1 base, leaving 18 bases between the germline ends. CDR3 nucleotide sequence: TGCAGTGCTAGGAGCCACTGGGGCCTCGAGAACACCGGGGAGCTGTTTTTT. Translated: CSARSHWGLENTGELFF.

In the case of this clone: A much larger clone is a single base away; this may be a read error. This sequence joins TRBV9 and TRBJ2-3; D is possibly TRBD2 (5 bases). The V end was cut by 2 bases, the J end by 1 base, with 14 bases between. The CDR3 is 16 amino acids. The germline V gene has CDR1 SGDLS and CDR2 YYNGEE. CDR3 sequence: CASSVSVTGGTDTQYF. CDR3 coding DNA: TGTGCCAGCAGCGTTAGTGTGACCGGGGGCACAGATACGCAGTATTTT.

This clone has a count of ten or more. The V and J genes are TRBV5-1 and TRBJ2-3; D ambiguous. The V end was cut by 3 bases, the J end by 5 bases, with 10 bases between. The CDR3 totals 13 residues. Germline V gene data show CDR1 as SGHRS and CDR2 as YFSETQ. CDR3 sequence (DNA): TGCGCCAGCAGCTGGAAGCTTTTAGATACGCAGTATTTT. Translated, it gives CASSWKLLDTQYF.

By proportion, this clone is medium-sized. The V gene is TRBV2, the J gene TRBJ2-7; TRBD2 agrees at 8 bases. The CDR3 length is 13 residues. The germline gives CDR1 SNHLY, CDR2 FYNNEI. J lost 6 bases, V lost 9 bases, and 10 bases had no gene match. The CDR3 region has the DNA TGTGCCAGTTCCGGGGGGGAAACCTCCGAGCAGTACTTC. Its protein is CASSGGETSEQYF.

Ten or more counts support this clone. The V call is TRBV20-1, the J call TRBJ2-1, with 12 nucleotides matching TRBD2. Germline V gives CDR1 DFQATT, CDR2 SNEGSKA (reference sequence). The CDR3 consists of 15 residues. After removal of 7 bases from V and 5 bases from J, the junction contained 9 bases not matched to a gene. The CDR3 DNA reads TGCAGTGAAATCCGACTAGCGGGAGCAAACAATGAGCAGTTCTTC. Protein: CSEIRLAGANNEQFF.

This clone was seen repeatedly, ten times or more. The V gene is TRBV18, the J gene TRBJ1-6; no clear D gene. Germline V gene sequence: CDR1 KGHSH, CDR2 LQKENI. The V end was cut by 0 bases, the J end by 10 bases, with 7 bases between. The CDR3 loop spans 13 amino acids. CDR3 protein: CASSPPTTSPLHF. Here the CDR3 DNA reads TGTGCCAGCTCACCACCGACGACCTCACCCCTCCACTTT.

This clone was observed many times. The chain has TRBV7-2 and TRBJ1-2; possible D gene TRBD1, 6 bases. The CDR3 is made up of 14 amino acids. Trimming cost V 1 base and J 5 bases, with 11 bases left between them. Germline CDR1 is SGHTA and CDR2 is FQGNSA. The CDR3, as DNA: TGTGCCAGCAGCTTAGATAACAGGGAATATGGCTACACCTTC. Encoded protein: CASSLDNREYGYTF.

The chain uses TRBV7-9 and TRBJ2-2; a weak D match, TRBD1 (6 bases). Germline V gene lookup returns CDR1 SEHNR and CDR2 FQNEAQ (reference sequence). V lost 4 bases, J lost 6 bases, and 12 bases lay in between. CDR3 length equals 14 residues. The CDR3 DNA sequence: TGTGCCAGCAGCTCTACAGGGCTGGCCGGGGAGCTGTTTTTT. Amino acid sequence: CASSSTGLAGELFF.

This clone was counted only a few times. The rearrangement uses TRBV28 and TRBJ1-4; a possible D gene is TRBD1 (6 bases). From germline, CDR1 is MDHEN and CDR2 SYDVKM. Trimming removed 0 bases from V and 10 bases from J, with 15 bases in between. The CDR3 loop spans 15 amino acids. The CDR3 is CASSLWQGSSGKLFF. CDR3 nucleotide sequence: TGTGCCAGCAGTTTATGGCAGGGGAGTAGTGGAAAACTGTTTTTT.

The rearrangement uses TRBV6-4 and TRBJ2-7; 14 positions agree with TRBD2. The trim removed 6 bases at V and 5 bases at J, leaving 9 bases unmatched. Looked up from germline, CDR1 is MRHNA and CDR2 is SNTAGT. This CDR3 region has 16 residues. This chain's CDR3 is CASRASPGLAGDEQYF. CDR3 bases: TGTGCCAGCAGGGCCTCCCCGGGACTAGCGGGAGACGAGCAGTACTTC.

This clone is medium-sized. In nucleotides, the CDR3 is TGTGCCACCGATCAGGGGCAAGTCCCTGAAGCTTTCTTT. This sequence encodes CATDQGQVPEAFF. The rearrangement links TRBV6-1 to TRBJ1-1; D possibly corresponds to TRBD1 (6 bases). With 10 bases removed from V and 6 bases from J, the gap between germline ends came to 18 bases. The CDR3 loop spans 13 amino acids. Germline V gene data show CDR1 as MNHNS and CDR2 as SASEGT.

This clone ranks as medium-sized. The CDR3 loop reads CASRGAGAPVGQYF. Here the CDR3 DNA reads TGTGCCAGCAGGGGAGCGGGAGCTCCGGTCGGGCAGTACTTC. The J gene is TRBJ2-7, the V gene TRBV2, with TRBD2 matching 8 bases. V was clipped by 6 bases and J by 9 bases; unmatched bases: 13. From germline, CDR1 is SNHLY and CDR2 FYNNEI. CDR3 size: 14 residues.

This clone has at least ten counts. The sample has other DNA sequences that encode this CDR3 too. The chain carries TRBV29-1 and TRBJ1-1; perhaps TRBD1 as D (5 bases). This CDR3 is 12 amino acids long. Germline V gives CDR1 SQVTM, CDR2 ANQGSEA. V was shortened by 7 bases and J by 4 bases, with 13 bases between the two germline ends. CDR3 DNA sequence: TGCAGCGCTCGAAGGGGCGGCACTGAAGCTTTCTTT. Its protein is CSARRGGTEAFF.

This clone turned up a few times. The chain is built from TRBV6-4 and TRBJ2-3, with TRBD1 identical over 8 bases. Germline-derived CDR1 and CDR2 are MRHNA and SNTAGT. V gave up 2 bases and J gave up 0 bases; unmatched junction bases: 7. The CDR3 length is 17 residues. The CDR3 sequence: CASSDGTGSTSTDTQYF. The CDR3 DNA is TGTGCCAGCAGTGACGGGACAGGATCCACTAGCACAGATACGCAGTATTTT.

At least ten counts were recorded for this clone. The CDR3 sequence is CASSQDTGSYGYTF. For the CDR3, the DNA is TGTGCCAGCAGCCAAGATACCGGGAGCTATGGCTACACCTTC. The chain couples TRBV3-1 to TRBJ1-2; D is unresolved. CDR1 is LGHDT and CDR2 is YNNKEL in the germline V gene (reference sequence). Trimming took 0 bases from V and 4 from J, leaving 9 bases between them. The CDR3 length is 14 residues.

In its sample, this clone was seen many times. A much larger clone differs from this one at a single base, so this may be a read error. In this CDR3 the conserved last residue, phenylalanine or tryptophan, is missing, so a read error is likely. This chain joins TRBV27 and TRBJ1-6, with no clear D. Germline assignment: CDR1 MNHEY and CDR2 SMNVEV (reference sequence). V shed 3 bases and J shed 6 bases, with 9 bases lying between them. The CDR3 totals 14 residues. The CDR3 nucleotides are TGTGCCAGCAGTTTCACGGGTGCTAATTCACCCCTCCACCTT. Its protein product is CASSFTGANSPLHL.

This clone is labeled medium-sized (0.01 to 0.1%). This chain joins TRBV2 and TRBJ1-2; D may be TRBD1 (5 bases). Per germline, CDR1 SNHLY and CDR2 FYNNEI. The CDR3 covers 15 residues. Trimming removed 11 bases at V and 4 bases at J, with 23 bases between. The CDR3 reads CAGLGEDLYGYGYTF. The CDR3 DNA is TGTGCCGGTTTGGGGGAGGATCTCTACGGCTATGGCTACACCTTC.

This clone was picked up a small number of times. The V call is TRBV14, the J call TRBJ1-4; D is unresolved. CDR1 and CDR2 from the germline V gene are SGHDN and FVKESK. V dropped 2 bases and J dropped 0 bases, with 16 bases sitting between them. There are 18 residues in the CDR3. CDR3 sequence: CASSQSQNLQTTNEKLFF. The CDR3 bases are TGTGCCAGCAGCCAATCCCAGAATTTGCAAACAACTAATGAAAAACTGTTTTTT.

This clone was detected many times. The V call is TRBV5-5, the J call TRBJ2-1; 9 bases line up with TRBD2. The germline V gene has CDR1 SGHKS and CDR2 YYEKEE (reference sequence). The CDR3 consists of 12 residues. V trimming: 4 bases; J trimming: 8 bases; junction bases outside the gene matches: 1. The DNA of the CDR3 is TGTGCCAGCAGCCGACTAGCGGATGAGCAGTTCTTC. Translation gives CASSRLADEQFF.